The rows below give T cell receptor beta chains drawn from one sample of a study of metastatic and nonmetastatic thyroid tumors. MiXCR was used by TCRdb to re-call the PCR reads. The sample has roughly 93,000 clones; roughly an eighth are singletons. Sequenced material: blood. These receptors were collected from a female donor with papillary thyroid cancer or a benign thyroid nodule (not recorded which). Some clones in this sample may be carry-over from other donors' samples. CDR3s include the opening cysteine and the closing phenylalanine or tryptophan. Each record gives: V gene, clone size, J gene, D gene, CDR3 protein, CDR3 DNA. D genes are given only for firm matches. For some rows the clone size is stated as once, few or many, or as a class when expanded; others skip it.

V: TRBV9
size: many
J: TRBJ2-2
D: .
CDR3: CASSVVQVHTGELFF
DNA: TGTGCCAGCAGCGTTGTCCAGGTTCACACCGGGGAGCTGTTTTTT

V: TRBV4-2
size: many
J: TRBJ2-7
D: .
CDR3: CASSQEWDSEQYF
DNA: TGTGCCAGCAGCCAAGAGTGGGACTCCGAGCAGTACTTC

V: TRBV16
size: many
J: TRBJ1-5
D: .
CDR3: CASSPTYQPQHF
DNA: TGTGCCAGCAGCCCGACATATCAGCCCCAGCATTTT

V: TRBV20-1
size: many
J: TRBJ1-1
D: .
CDR3: CSALSRGANTEAFF
DNA: TGCAGTGCCTTGTCAAGGGGGGCGAACACTGAAGCTTTCTTT

V: TRBV5-5
size: many
J: TRBJ2-3
D: .
CDR3: CASSLGDWGSFTDTQYF
DNA: TGTGCCAGCAGCTTGGGCGACTGGGGTAGTTTCACAGATACGCAGTATTTT

V: TRBV6-1
size: many
J: TRBJ1-6
D: TRBD1
CDR3: CASSRPGTGGYNSPLHF
DNA: TGTGCCAGCAGTCGCCCCGGGACAGGGGGGTATAATTCACCCCTCCACTTT

V: TRBV18
size: many
J: TRBJ1-2
D: .
CDR3: CASSPPGNYGYTF
DNA: TGTGCCAGCTCACCCCCCGGAAACTATGGCTACACCTTC

V: TRBV12-3/TRBV12-4
size: many
J: TRBJ1-2
D: TRBD1
CDR3: CASSPIRDSPYGYTF
DNA: TGTGCCAGCAGTCCAATCAGGGACAGCCCCTATGGCTACACCTTC

V: TRBV28
size: many
J: TRBJ2-7
D: TRBD1
CDR3: CASRSTPGQTYEQYF
DNA: TGTGCCAGCAGATCGACACCGGGACAGACCTACGAGCAGTACTTC

V: TRBV4-3
size: many
J: TRBJ1-1
D: .
CDR3: CASSPQGMMNTEAFF
DNA: TGCGCCAGCAGCCCTCAGGGGATGATGAACACTGAAGCTTTCTTT

V: TRBV5-4
size: many
J: TRBJ2-7
D: TRBD2
CDR3: CASSLVLAGRDEQYF
DNA: TGTGCCAGCAGCTTGGTTCTAGCGGGACGGGACGAGCAGTACTTC

V: TRBV4-1
size: many
J: TRBJ2-1
D: TRBD2
CDR3: CASSQLPTSGRAAEQFF
DNA: TGCGCCAGCAGCCAATTGCCGACTAGCGGGAGGGCCGCTGAGCAGTTCTTC

V: TRBV12-3/TRBV12-4
size: many
J: TRBJ2-3
D: TRBD1
CDR3: CASSYDRQGATDTQYF
DNA: TGTGCCAGCAGCTATGACCGACAGGGGGCCACAGATACGCAGTATTTT

V: TRBV5-1
size: many
J: TRBJ2-3
D: TRBD2
CDR3: CASSPGLAGGDTQYF
DNA: TGCGCCAGCAGCCCCGGACTAGCGGGAGGAGATACGCAGTATTTT

V: TRBV28
size: many
J: TRBJ2-1
D: .
CDR3: CASSPMEGSYNEQFF
DNA: TGTGCCAGCAGTCCCATGGAGGGGTCCTACAATGAGCAGTTCTTC

V: TRBV20-1
size: .
J: TRBJ2-1
D: TRBD2
CDR3: CSAEREPYNEQFF
DNA: TGCAGTGCTGAGCGGGAGCCATACAATGAGCAGTTCTTC

V: TRBV11-2
size: .
J: TRBJ2-1
D: .
CDR3: CASSLGESSYNEQFF
DNA: TGTGCCAGCAGCTTGGGGGAGAGCTCCTACAATGAGCAGTTCTTC

V: TRBV7-9
size: many
J: TRBJ1-3
D: .
CDR3: CASSLSGNTIYF
DNA: TGTGCCAGCAGCTTATCCGGAAACACCATATATTTT

V: TRBV6-1
size: many
J: TRBJ2-3
D: .
CDR3: CASRELEPTTDTQYF
DNA: TGTGCCAGCAGGGAACTAGAACCTACCACAGATACGCAGTATTTT

V: TRBV12-3/TRBV12-4
size: many
J: TRBJ2-6
D: TRBD1
CDR3: CASSFHLGTASGANVLTF
DNA: TGTGCCAGCAGTTTTCATCTTGGGACAGCTTCTGGGGCCAACGTCCTGACTTTC

V: TRBV7-9
size: few
J: TRBJ2-1
D: TRBD1
CDR3: CASSLEKTTGGIYNEQFF
DNA: TGTGCCAGCAGCTTAGAAAAGACGACAGGGGGCATCTACAATGAGCAGTTCTTC

V: TRBV10-3
size: many
J: TRBJ2-2
D: TRBD2
CDR3: CAISPSGTSNTGELFF
DNA: TGTGCCATCAGTCCTAGCGGGACCTCAAACACCGGGGAGCTGTTTTTT

V: TRBV28
size: many
J: TRBJ1-1
D: .
CDR3: CASSLLGDTEAFF
DNA: TGTGCCAGCAGTTTGTTGGGAGACACTGAAGCTTTCTTT

V: TRBV11-2
size: many
J: TRBJ2-2
D: .
CDR3: CASSVNTGELFF
DNA: TGTGCCAGCAGCGTTAACACCGGGGAGCTGTTTTTT

V: TRBV7-9
size: many
J: TRBJ1-5
D: TRBD1
CDR3: CASSVTGSNQPQHF
DNA: TGTGCCAGCAGCGTGACAGGGAGCAATCAGCCCCAGCATTTT

V: TRBV9
size: many
J: TRBJ2-3
D: .
CDR3: CASSVDDTVGDTQYF
DNA: TGTGCCAGCAGCGTAGATGACACCGTCGGAGATACGCAGTATTTT

V: TRBV4-1
size: many
J: TRBJ2-1
D: TRBD1
CDR3: CASSRGQGTNNEQFF
DNA: TGCGCCAGCAGCCGGGGACAGGGTACTAACAATGAGCAGTTCTTC

V: TRBV4-3
size: medium-sized
J: TRBJ1-6
D: .
CDR3: CASSQGRGREDLHF
DNA: TGCGCCAGCAGCCAAGGGCGGGGCCGGGAAGACCTCCACTTT

V: TRBV4-1
size: many
J: TRBJ2-3
D: TRBD2
CDR3: CASSQDGKREVADTQYF
DNA: TGCGCCAGCAGCCAAGACGGGAAGCGGGAGGTGGCAGATACGCAGTATTTT

V: TRBV19
size: many
J: TRBJ2-1
D: TRBD2
CDR3: CASSLGTSGSSVEQFF
DNA: TGTGCCAGTAGCCTCGGGACTAGCGGGAGCTCGGTTGAGCAGTTCTTC

V: TRBV11-2
size: many
J: TRBJ1-2
D: .
CDR3: CASSPLEGYPNYGYTF
DNA: TGTGCCAGCAGCCCTCTTGAGGGGTACCCTAACTATGGCTACACCTTC

V: TRBV6-2/TRBV6-3
size: many
J: TRBJ2-7
D: TRBD2
CDR3: CASSYSGTTYEQYF
DNA: TGTGCCAGCAGTTACTCCGGGACTACCTACGAGCAGTACTTC

V: TRBV6-5
size: few
J: TRBJ2-2
D: .
CDR3: CAIIRVRGLRSNTGELFF
DNA: TGTGCCATCATAAGGGTTCGGGGACTTAGGTCGAACACCGGGGAGCTGTTTTTT

V: TRBV6-2/TRBV6-3
size: many
J: TRBJ1-1
D: TRBD1
CDR3: CASRLGQVTEAFF
DNA: TGTGCCAGCAGACTGGGACAGGTAACTGAAGCTTTCTTT

V: TRBV27
size: many
J: TRBJ2-2
D: .
CDR3: CASSSYNSNTGELFF
DNA: TGTGCCAGCAGTTCGTATAATTCGAACACCGGGGAGCTGTTTTTT

V: TRBV6-2/TRBV6-3
size: many
J: TRBJ1-5
D: .
CDR3: CASSRQSSNQPQHF
DNA: TGTGCCAGCAGCAGGCAGTCCTCTAATCAGCCCCAGCATTTT

V: TRBV5-6
size: many
J: TRBJ1-1
D: .
CDR3: CASSLDGGSTEAFF
DNA: TGTGCCAGCAGCTTGGACGGGGGCTCGACTGAAGCTTTCTTT

V: TRBV20-1
size: many
J: TRBJ2-3
D: .
CDR3: CSARVASTSTDTQYF
DNA: TGCAGTGCTAGAGTCGCTAGCACTAGCACAGATACGCAGTATTTT

V: TRBV19
size: many
J: TRBJ2-1
D: .
CDR3: CASSITGYNEQFF
DNA: TGTGCCAGTAGTATCACAGGGTACAATGAGCAGTTCTTC

V: TRBV7-2
size: many
J: TRBJ2-1
D: TRBD2
CDR3: CASSFPRGTSGAVSYNEQFF
DNA: TGTGCCAGCAGCTTCCCACGGGGAACTAGCGGGGCGGTCTCCTACAATGAGCAGTTCTTC

V: TRBV5-1
size: many
J: TRBJ1-3
D: .
CDR3: CASSLGRTRVSGNTIYF
DNA: TGCGCCAGCAGCTTGGGGCGAACCAGGGTGTCTGGAAACACCATATATTTT

V: TRBV7-2
size: many
J: TRBJ2-3
D: .
CDR3: CASSLYSTDTQYF
DNA: TGTGCCAGCAGCCTGTACAGTACAGATACGCAGTATTTT

V: TRBV24-1
size: many
J: TRBJ2-1
D: .
CDR3: CATSDLTGFDNEQFF
DNA: TGTGCCACCAGTGATTTGACAGGTTTCGACAATGAGCAGTTCTTC

V: TRBV10-3
size: many
J: TRBJ2-6
D: TRBD1
CDR3: CAISEGQGADGANVLTF
DNA: TGTGCCATCAGTGAGGGTCAGGGGGCGGATGGGGCCAACGTCCTGACTTTC

V: TRBV20-1
size: many
J: TRBJ2-1
D: TRBD2
CDR3: CSGTSGELSSYNEQFF
DNA: TGCAGTGGTACTAGCGGGGAGCTGAGCTCCTACAATGAGCAGTTCTTC

V: TRBV6-2/TRBV6-3
size: .
J: TRBJ2-7
D: .
CDR3: CASIYVWYEQYF
DNA: TGTGCCAGCATTTACGTGTGGTACGAGCAGTACTTC

V: TRBV11-2
size: .
J: TRBJ2-7
D: TRBD2
CDR3: CASSRLAGEPTYEQYF
DNA: TGTGCCAGCAGCAGACTAGCGGGAGAGCCGACCTACGAGCAGTACTTC

V: TRBV19
size: many
J: TRBJ2-2
D: .
CDR3: CASSIGANTGELFF
DNA: TGTGCCAGTAGTATAGGAGCGAACACCGGGGAGCTGTTTTTT

V: TRBV30
size: many
J: TRBJ1-1
D: TRBD1
CDR3: CAWSVDRVTEAFF
DNA: TGTGCCTGGAGTGTCGACAGGGTCACTGAAGCTTTCTTT

V: TRBV4-3
size: many
J: TRBJ1-2
D: TRBD1
CDR3: CASSQATGGIAYGYTF
DNA: TGCGCCAGCAGCCAAGCGACAGGGGGAATCGCCTATGGCTACACCTTC

V: TRBV20-1
size: .
J: TRBJ2-7
D: TRBD2
CDR3: CSARLAGVVYEQYF
DNA: TGCAGTGCTAGACTAGCGGGAGTGGTCTACGAGCAGTACTTC

V: TRBV6-1
size: .
J: TRBJ2-7
D: .
CDR3: CASSERGSTYEQYF
DNA: TGTGCCAGCAGTGAACGGGGCAGCACCTACGAGCAGTACTTC